The clone carrying this T cell receptor (beta chain) showed up just a few times. Its antigen remains unknown. The sample is drawn from a study of cytomegalovirus exposure and HLA in healthy donors. 60 Vbeta and 13 Jbeta primers were used in PCR. TCRdb's copy holds only in-frame clones and misses some; the assay was immunoSEQ multiplex PCR. Among over 150,000 clones listed, roughly 71% were seen once. Study-wide results and caveats: For most subjects, TCR beta sequences were reported to predict HLA-A and HLA-B alleles with accuracy. Later, TCR association rates were found to vary by HLA locus, highest for DRB1 and lowest for HLA-C.

The CDR3 spans 15 residues. Trimming pared 4 bases from V and 3 bases from J, leaving 14 bases between. CDR1 and CDR2 (germline): SGHVS, FNYEAQ. The material sequenced was PBMCs. V is TRBV7-6 and J is TRBJ2-3; the D is unclear. This clonotype originated in a woman aged 45-65 years in good health and CMV-seropositive. CDR3 residues: CASSSGVTSTDTQYF. CDR3 bases: TGTGCCAGCAGCTCCGGTGTGACTTCGACAGATACGCAGTATTTT.